The rows below give T cell receptor beta chains drawn from one sample of a study of long-term antiretroviral therapy in people with HIV. The data were produced by immunoSEQ multiplex PCR, yet TCRdb's version contains in-frame clones alone and is incomplete. Of tens of thousands of clones in the sample, about four fifths were seen once. The material was unsorted PBMCs, obtained around 5.9 years after starting antiretroviral therapy. Receptor source: a young man with HIV. Both conserved end residues are part of each CDR3. Fields, in order: D gene, clone size, V gene, J gene, CDR3 protein, CDR3 DNA. A D gene is named only where the DNA matches it firmly. Expanded clones get a size class; other rows say once, few or many, or leave the size out.

>.|once|TRBV27|TRBJ1-2
CASSTGGLYGYTF
TGTGCCAGCTCGACAGGTGGACTCTATGGCTACACCTTC
>.|.|TRBV25-1|TRBJ2-4
CASSGKRGYIQYF
TGTGCCAGCAGTGGTAAGAGGGGCTACATTCAGTACTTC
>.|.|TRBV19|TRBJ2-7
CASATWTGTYEQYF
TGTGCCAGTGCAACCTGGACGGGGACCTACGAGCAGTACTTC
>TRBD1|.|TRBV5-4|TRBJ2-1
CASSGGIGTGVANEQFF
TGTGCCAGCAGCGGGGGTATAGGGACAGGGGTGGCCAATGAGCAGTTCTTC
>TRBD2|.|TRBV9|TRBJ2-2
CASSFRLAGDSGELFF
TGTGCCAGCAGCTTTCGACTAGCGGGAGACTCCGGGGAGCTGTTTTTT
>.|once|TRBV6-5|TRBJ2-1
CASSSDYPNEQFF
TGTGCCAGCAGTTCCGACTACCCCAATGAGCAGTTCTTC
>.|.|TRBV29-1|TRBJ2-3
CSAERRNALSTDTQYF
TGCAGCGCCGAGAGACGGAACGCCCTTAGCACAGATACGCAGTATTTT
>.|.|TRBV5-1|TRBJ2-7
CASSGDRNSYEQYF
TGCGCCAGCAGCGGCGACAGGAACTCCTACGAGCAGTACTTC
>TRBD1|.|TRBV7-9|TRBJ1-5
CASSSDRDGRNQPQHF
TGTGCCAGCAGCTCCGACAGGGACGGTCGCAATCAGCCCCAGCATTTT
>.|.|TRBV6-5|TRBJ2-7
CASRDYEQYF
TGTGCCAGCAGAGACTACGAGCAGTACTTC
>.|.|TRBV18|TRBJ2-3
CASSLSLLQGTDTQYF
TGTGCCAGCTCACTTTCCCTCCTACAGGGCACAGATACGCAGTATTTT
>.|.|TRBV6-6|TRBJ2-1
CASSYRPPSSYNEQFF
TGTGCCAGCAGTTACCGTCCCCCCAGCTCCTACAATGAGCAGTTCTTC
>.|.|TRBV6-6|TRBJ2-3
CASSYSDNTDTQYF
TGTGCCAGCAGTTATTCAGATAACACAGATACGCAGTATTTT
>.|.|TRBV28|TRBJ2-7
CASSLSRRNYEQYF
TGTGCCAGCAGTTTATCTCGCCGAAACTACGAGCAGTACTTC
>TRBD2|.|TRBV27|TRBJ2-7
CASSREGPYEQYF
TGTGCCAGCAGCCGGGAGGGGCCCTACGAGCAGTACTTC
>TRBD1|.|TRBV5-4|TRBJ2-7
CASSSRQGANSEQYF
TGTGCCAGCAGCAGTAGACAGGGGGCCAATTCCGAGCAGTACTTC
>.|.|TRBV19|TRBJ2-2
CASSIYGAHTGELFF
TGTGCCAGTAGTATTTACGGGGCACACACCGGGGAGCTGTTTTTT
>.|.|TRBV18|TRBJ1-1
CASSPQGYTEAFF
TGTGCCAGCTCACCACAGGGCTACACTGAAGCTTTCTTT
>.|.|TRBV5-6|TRBJ1-1
CASSPGPADTEAFF
TGTGCCAGCAGCCCAGGTCCAGCGGACACTGAAGCTTTCTTT
>.|.|TRBV28|TRBJ2-1
CASSSTAHNEQFF
TGTGCCAGCAGTTCAACCGCCCACAATGAGCAGTTCTTC
>.|.|TRBV6-6|TRBJ2-1
CASSKGGDEQFF
TGTGCCAGCAGCAAAGGGGGGGATGAGCAGTTCTTC
>.|.|TRBV9|TRBJ1-1
CASSTGMNTEAFF
TGTGCCAGCAGCACGGGGATGAACACTGAAGCTTTCTTT
>.|.|TRBV28|TRBJ1-2
CASSQRQNYGYTF
TGTGCCAGCAGCCAAAGACAGAACTATGGCTACACCTTC
>TRBD1|.|TRBV7-2|TRBJ1-1
CASSLVGTGGKAFF
TGTGCCAGCAGCTTAGTGGGGACAGGGGGAAAAGCTTTCTTT
>TRBD1|.|TRBV7-2|TRBJ1-2
CASSPRQGADYGYTF
TGTGCCAGCAGCCCGCGACAGGGGGCTGACTATGGCTACACCTTC
>.|.|TRBV7-8|TRBJ2-2
CASSLAGGRTGELFF
TGTGCCAGCAGCTTAGCGGGGGGCAGGACCGGGGAGCTGTTTTTT
>TRBD1|.|TRBV5-1|TRBJ2-1
CASSSARQGADEQFF
TGCGCCAGCAGCTCCGCCCGACAGGGGGCTGATGAGCAGTTCTTC
>.|once|TRBV23-1|TRBJ2-2
CASSQCAGGELFF
TGCGCCAGCAGTCAATGCGCGGGCGGGGAGCTGTTTTTT
>.|.|TRBV13|TRBJ2-1
CASSLGRGPSDEQFF
TGTGCCAGCAGCTTGGGGCGGGGGCCGAGCGATGAGCAGTTCTTC
>.|.|TRBV5-1|TRBJ1-4
CASREVSGLGEKLFF
TGCGCCAGCAGAGAAGTTTCGGGGTTGGGCGAAAAACTGTTTTTT
>.|.|TRBV30|TRBJ2-1
CAWSDGDWSNEQFF
TGTGCCTGGAGTGACGGGGATTGGAGCAATGAGCAGTTCTTC
>.|.|TRBV18|TRBJ1-4
CASSPYKRDGIEKLFF
TGTGCCAGCTCACCGTATAAGAGAGACGGAATAGAAAAACTGTTTTTT
>.|few|TRBV6-5|TRBJ2-3
CASSYGGLYTDTQYF
TGTGCCAGCAGTTACGGGGGCCTCTACACAGATACGCAGTATTTT
>TRBD1|.|TRBV4-3|TRBJ1-6
CASSQVAGTGGYNSPLHF
TGCGCCAGCAGCCAAGTCGCCGGGACAGGGGGCTATAATTCACCCCTCCACTTT
>TRBD1|.|TRBV6-5|TRBJ1-1
CASSFQGATEAFF
TGTGCCAGCAGTTTTCAGGGGGCCACTGAAGCTTTCTTT
>.|.|TRBV19|TRBJ2-6
CASSIDGESGANVLTF
TGTGCCAGTAGTATCGACGGAGAATCTGGGGCCAACGTCCTGACTTTC
>TRBD1|once|TRBV28|TRBJ1-5
CASSLSSGTGKNQPQHF
TGTGCCAGCAGTTTATCTTCGGGGACAGGTAAAAATCAGCCCCAGCATTTT
>.|.|TRBV6-5|TRBJ1-1
CASAGYGYEAFF
TGTGCCAGCGCAGGGTATGGGTATGAAGCTTTCTTT
>TRBD1|.|TRBV5-5|TRBJ1-1
CASSRTGSPMNTEAFF
TGTGCCAGCAGCCGGACAGGATCCCCTATGAACACTGAAGCTTTCTTT
>TRBD1|.|TRBV14|TRBJ2-2
CASSPGTGGANGELFF
TGTGCCAGCAGCCCCGGGACAGGGGGCGCCAACGGGGAGCTGTTTTTT